This TCR beta chain was captured by sequencing in a study of blood T cell repertoires in COVID-19. About the study: COVID-19 samples from acute and convalescent phases originated in the United States, Italy and Spain. T cells, B-cell-depleted T cells, or PBMCs provided the cDNA or gDNA that served as material.

Germline V gene lookup returns CDR1 SGHDN and CDR2 FVKESK. This CDR3 is 14 amino acids long. V lost 0 bases and J lost 3; bases outside the gene matches: 2. Original data processing: Cell counts per sample came from amplifying reference gene primers. The repertoire was sequenced with immunoSEQ multiplex PCR; TCRdb's copy has only in-frame clones and lacks some. V and J calls and clone size are copied from that table; D and trimming were computed from the DNA. The repertoire holds about 95,000 clones, with 70% to 90% as singletons. The source is a human donor in a cohort sampled during active COVID-19. Specimen: peripheral blood. This sequence joins TRBV14 and TRBJ2-7; 7 bases map to TRBD1. The CDR3 is CASSQETGFYEQYF. CDR3 coding DNA: TGTGCCAGCAGCCAAGAGACAGGGTTCTACGAGCAGTACTTC.